This TCR beta chain is drawn from a study of cytomegalovirus exposure and HLA in healthy donors. Study-level findings and limits: Later analysis associated a missense DCLRE1C variant with TCR beta V- and J-gene trimming.

Likely unrecorded immune exposures existed in these nominally healthy donors. Worth noting for this clone: Its specificity is not known.

The PCR ran on 60 Vbeta and 13 Jbeta primers. Per the original data handling: Unique TCR beta chains totaled roughly 79 million in a later count, with roughly 11 million of them shared. Measured with immunoSEQ multiplex PCR; TCRdb has only the in-frame clones, and not every one. V and J calls and clone size are given by that table; D and trimming were obtained from the DNA. This table has 150,000 to 200,000 clones, approximately 71% appearing once. This CDR3 comprises 16 residues. The receptor comes from a man between 18 and 29 years old in good health and CMV-seropositive. Sequenced: PBMCs. The rearrangement joins TRBV12-1 to TRBJ2-4; the table calls TRBD1, which could not be checked here. TRBV12-1 is reported as a pseudogene. CDR3 residues: CASSPAGDGPKRIQYF. The CDR3 nucleotides read TGTGCCAGCAGCCCGGCAGGGGACGGCCCAAAACGAATTCAGTACTTC.